The rows below give T cell receptor beta chains drawn from one sample of a study of blood T cell repertoires in COVID-19. Assay used: immunoSEQ multiplex PCR; TCRdb lists only in-frame clones, some missing. The top ten hold more than 1.3% of the sample, which has 300,000 or so clones, about 90% seen once. The sequenced material came from peripheral blood. The source of these receptors is a woman aged 40 to 50 who had recovered from COVID-19. Both conserved end residues are part of each CDR3. The order of the fields is D gene, clone size, V gene, J gene, CDR3 DNA, CDR3 protein. A D gene is named only where the DNA matches it firmly. Rows may omit the clone size; those that give it use once, few, many or a size class.

d_gene: TRBD2; abundance: few; v_gene: TRBV4-2; j_gene: TRBJ2-5; CDR3nt: TGTGCCAGCAGCCAAGATTGGGGACTAGCGGGGGGCCACTACCAAGAGACCCAGTACTTC; CDR3aa: CASSQDWGLAGGHYQETQYF
d_gene: .; abundance: .; v_gene: TRBV30; j_gene: TRBJ2-1; CDR3nt: TGTGCCTGGAGTCCCCTAAGTGAGCAGTTCTTC; CDR3aa: CAWSPLSEQFF
d_gene: TRBD1; abundance: .; v_gene: TRBV11-2; j_gene: TRBJ2-1; CDR3nt: TGTGCCAGCAGCTTATTCTGGGACAGGGGAAGGGAGCAGTTCTTC; CDR3aa: CASSLFWDRGREQFF
d_gene: TRBD2; abundance: .; v_gene: TRBV6-5; j_gene: TRBJ2-3; CDR3nt: TGTGCCAGCAGTTACTCGCCCGCGGGGGTCACAGATACGCAGTATTTT; CDR3aa: CASSYSPAGVTDTQYF
d_gene: .; abundance: .; v_gene: TRBV12-5; j_gene: TRBJ1-6; CDR3nt: TGTGCTAGTGGTTTGGTGGGCAGTCGTAATAATTCACCCCTCCACTTT; CDR3aa: CASGLVGSRNNSPLHF
d_gene: TRBD2; abundance: .; v_gene: TRBV5-1; j_gene: TRBJ2-3; CDR3nt: TGCGCCAGCAGCTCCACTAGCGGGGGGGCATATACGCAGTATTTT; CDR3aa: CASSSTSGGAYTQYF
d_gene: TRBD1; abundance: .; v_gene: TRBV3-1/TRBV3-2; j_gene: TRBJ1-6; CDR3nt: TGTGCCAGCAGCCACCGGGACAGTCATAATTCACCCCTCCACTTT; CDR3aa: CASSHRDSHNSPLHF
d_gene: TRBD2; abundance: .; v_gene: TRBV5-4; j_gene: TRBJ2-1; CDR3nt: TGTGCCAGCAGCACCGTAGCGGGGGGGGCCGTGAATGAGCAGTTCTTC; CDR3aa: CASSTVAGGAVNEQFF
d_gene: .; abundance: .; v_gene: TRBV7-6; j_gene: TRBJ1-5; CDR3nt: TGTGCCAGCAGCTTAGAGGGGTCTACTAGCAATCAGCCCCAGCATTTT; CDR3aa: CASSLEGSTSNQPQHF
d_gene: TRBD2; abundance: .; v_gene: TRBV5-1; j_gene: TRBJ2-7; CDR3nt: TGCGCCAGCAGTCTAGCGGGGGGATCCTACGAGCAGTACTTC; CDR3aa: CASSLAGGSYEQYF
d_gene: TRBD1; abundance: once; v_gene: TRBV6-5; j_gene: TRBJ2-7; CDR3nt: TGTGCCAGCAGCCGAGGACAGGGGGGCGAGCAGTACTTC; CDR3aa: CASSRGQGGEQYF
d_gene: TRBD1; abundance: .; v_gene: TRBV19; j_gene: TRBJ1-4; CDR3nt: TGTGCCAGTAGTACAGGACAGGGAATATATAATGAAAAACTGTTTTTT; CDR3aa: CASSTGQGIYNEKLFF
d_gene: .; abundance: .; v_gene: TRBV7-3; j_gene: TRBJ1-2; CDR3nt: TGTGCCAGCAGCTTAGAACCGGGCTATGGCTACACCTTC; CDR3aa: CASSLEPGYGYTF
d_gene: TRBD1; abundance: .; v_gene: TRBV5-1; j_gene: TRBJ2-7; CDR3nt: TGCGCCAGCAGCCGCGTGGGCAGGGGGCCCCACGAGCAGTACTTC; CDR3aa: CASSRVGRGPHEQYF
d_gene: .; abundance: .; v_gene: TRBV5-1; j_gene: TRBJ2-5; CDR3nt: TGCGCCAGCAGCTTGACCCCCGGGGAGACCCAGTACTTC; CDR3aa: CASSLTPGETQYF
d_gene: TRBD1; abundance: .; v_gene: TRBV27; j_gene: TRBJ1-5; CDR3nt: TGTGCCAGCAGTCCGAGGGGCCACAGGGGGCAGCCCCAGCATTTT; CDR3aa: CASSPRGHRGQPQHF
d_gene: TRBD2; abundance: once; v_gene: TRBV2; j_gene: TRBJ2-3; CDR3nt: TGTGCCAGCAGTGATGGGAGGGAAACAGATACGCAGTATTTT; CDR3aa: CASSDGRETDTQYF
d_gene: TRBD2; abundance: .; v_gene: TRBV2; j_gene: TRBJ2-3; CDR3nt: TGTGCCAGCTCTGGCGGGGGGCTTACAGATACGCAGTATTTT; CDR3aa: CASSGGGLTDTQYF
d_gene: .; abundance: .; v_gene: TRBV15; j_gene: TRBJ1-1; CDR3nt: TGTGCCACCAGCAGGTCGGTGGGAGGGGGCACTGAAGCTTTCTTT; CDR3aa: CATSRSVGGGTEAFF
d_gene: TRBD1; abundance: few; v_gene: TRBV18; j_gene: TRBJ2-5; CDR3nt: TGTGCCAGCTCACCACCCGAGACAGGGGAAGAGACCCAGTACTTC; CDR3aa: CASSPPETGEETQYF
d_gene: TRBD1; abundance: few; v_gene: TRBV7-9; j_gene: TRBJ1-2; CDR3nt: TGTGCCAGCAGCCCGACGACAGGGGGAGCTGGCTACACCTTC; CDR3aa: CASSPTTGGAGYTF
d_gene: .; abundance: .; v_gene: TRBV7-8; j_gene: TRBJ2-7; CDR3nt: TGTGCCAGCAGCTTACAGGGGCTTAGTAGCGAGCAGTACTTC; CDR3aa: CASSLQGLSSEQYF
d_gene: TRBD1; abundance: once; v_gene: TRBV2; j_gene: TRBJ1-2; CDR3nt: TGTGCCAGCAGTGAAGCGGGACAGGTCCATTATGGCTACACCTTC; CDR3aa: CASSEAGQVHYGYTF
d_gene: .; abundance: .; v_gene: TRBV6-5; j_gene: TRBJ2-5; CDR3nt: TGTGCCAGCAGTTTTACAGGCCGAGAGACCCAGTACTTC; CDR3aa: CASSFTGRETQYF
d_gene: TRBD1; abundance: few; v_gene: TRBV15; j_gene: TRBJ1-1; CDR3nt: TGTGCCACCAGCATAACCAGAACAGGGGCCACTGAAGCTTTCTTT; CDR3aa: CATSITRTGATEAFF
d_gene: TRBD1; abundance: .; v_gene: TRBV3-1/TRBV3-2; j_gene: TRBJ1-2; CDR3nt: TGTGCCAGCAGCCAAGTACAAGGCAGGGGGCCCCTCAACTATGGCTACACCTTC; CDR3aa: CASSQVQGRGPLNYGYTF
d_gene: .; abundance: once; v_gene: TRBV2; j_gene: TRBJ1-2; CDR3nt: TGTGCCAGCACGACAGGTACCTATGGCTACACCTTC; CDR3aa: CASTTGTYGYTF
d_gene: TRBD2; abundance: .; v_gene: TRBV5-4; j_gene: TRBJ2-1; CDR3nt: TGTGCCAGCACCCACCGTTTAGTAGCGGGATACAATGAGCAGTTCTTC; CDR3aa: CASTHRLVAGYNEQFF
d_gene: .; abundance: .; v_gene: TRBV3-1/TRBV3-2; j_gene: TRBJ2-4; CDR3nt: TGTGCCAGCAGCCATCCGGCCCAGGCGGCCAAAAACATTCAGTACTTC; CDR3aa: CASSHPAQAAKNIQYF
d_gene: TRBD1; abundance: .; v_gene: TRBV5-1; j_gene: TRBJ1-2; CDR3nt: TGCGCCAGCAGCACACTGACAGGGGGCGCGGTTGGCTACACCTTC; CDR3aa: CASSTLTGGAVGYTF
d_gene: .; abundance: .; v_gene: TRBV3-1/TRBV3-2; j_gene: TRBJ2-5; CDR3nt: TGTGCCAGCAGCCCCCCGAGGGCAGAGACCCAGTACTTC; CDR3aa: CASSPPRAETQYF
d_gene: TRBD1; abundance: .; v_gene: TRBV30; j_gene: TRBJ1-2; CDR3nt: TGTGCCTGGCGCGACAGGGGGGGCTACACCTTC; CDR3aa: CAWRDRGGYTF
d_gene: TRBD1; abundance: many; v_gene: TRBV5-4; j_gene: TRBJ1-2; CDR3nt: TGTGCCAGCAGCCCCTCTTTGGCAGGGGGCTCGGCGGGAGGCTACACCTTC; CDR3aa: CASSPSLAGGSAGGYTF
d_gene: .; abundance: once; v_gene: TRBV27; j_gene: TRBJ1-5; CDR3nt: TGTGCCAGCGGACTAAATCAGCCCCAGCATTTT; CDR3aa: CASGLNQPQHF
d_gene: TRBD2; abundance: .; v_gene: TRBV6-7; j_gene: TRBJ2-3; CDR3nt: TGTGCCAGCAGTCTACTTAGGACTAGCGGGGGGATCACAGATACGCAGTATTTT; CDR3aa: CASSLLRTSGGITDTQYF
d_gene: .; abundance: .; v_gene: TRBV9; j_gene: TRBJ2-1; CDR3nt: TGTGCCAGCAGCGTAGTCCCGGGAACCTACAATGAGCAGTTCTTC; CDR3aa: CASSVVPGTYNEQFF
d_gene: TRBD1; abundance: .; v_gene: TRBV4-1; j_gene: TRBJ2-5; CDR3nt: TGCGCCAGCAGCGCCCGGGACAGGGTTGAGACCCAGTACTTC; CDR3aa: CASSARDRVETQYF
d_gene: TRBD2; abundance: .; v_gene: TRBV9; j_gene: TRBJ2-2; CDR3nt: TGTGCCAGCAGCCCGGGACTAGCGGGGGTAGTAGACACCGGGGAGCTGTTTTTT; CDR3aa: CASSPGLAGVVDTGELFF
d_gene: TRBD2; abundance: once; v_gene: TRBV5-1; j_gene: TRBJ2-2; CDR3nt: TGCGCCAGCAGCGTACTAGCGGGGGGGAACACCGGGGAGCTGTTTTTT; CDR3aa: CASSVLAGGNTGELFF
d_gene: TRBD1; abundance: .; v_gene: TRBV5-1; j_gene: TRBJ1-3; CDR3nt: TGCGCCAGCAGCTTCACAGGGGTTGGAAACACCATATATTTT; CDR3aa: CASSFTGVGNTIYF
d_gene: TRBD1; abundance: .; v_gene: TRBV7-9; j_gene: TRBJ1-2; CDR3nt: TGTGCCAGCAGCTTAGACGACAGGGCGGACGGCTACACCTTC; CDR3aa: CASSLDDRADGYTF